A single T cell receptor (beta chain) is shown here with its context. This entry is derived from a study of blood T cell repertoires in COVID-19. For the study at large: There were acute and convalescent COVID-19 samples, and they came from the United States, Italy and Spain. PBMCs, B-cell-depleted T cells, or T cells were the source of the cDNA or gDNA that made up the material.

Measured with immunoSEQ multiplex PCR; TCRdb has only the in-frame clones, and not every one. The data contain 200,000 or so clones, roughly 80% of them singletons. V dropped 5 bases and J dropped 2; count of bases not matched to a gene: 4. There are 14 residues in the CDR3. From germline, CDR1 is SGHNT and CDR2 YENEEA. The sequenced sample was peripheral blood. The TCR originated in a man aged 25 to 40 with active or convalescent COVID-19. The rearrangement links TRBV11-3 to TRBJ2-5; 8 nucleotides align to TRBD2. The CDR3 here is CASSARLAQETQYF. The CDR3 DNA reads as TGTGCCAGCAGCGCAAGACTAGCGCAAGAGACCCAGTACTTC.